This T cell receptor beta chain was recovered during a study of control samples from healthy donors and cancer patients. The CDR3 is 16 amino acids. CDR1 SGHTA and CDR2 FQGNSA come from the germline V gene. Trimming cost V 5 bases and J 6 bases; bases outside gene matches: 12. This clone appeared once. The repertoire was sequenced with immunoSEQ multiplex PCR; TCRdb's copy has only in-frame clones and lacks some. The sample holds roughly 100,000 clones; around nine tenths are singletons and the top ten take 7.5% to 10%. Sequenced input: blood. This receptor was identified in a man aged 30-40 years in good health. The J gene is TRBJ2-3, the V gene TRBV7-2; 9 bases line up with TRBD2. CDR3 amino acids: CASSPQGLAGSDTQYF. For the CDR3, the DNA is TGTGCCAGCAGCCCCCAGGGGCTAGCGGGAAGTGATACGCAGTATTTT. Full variable domain (remainder filled in from reference TRBV7-2 and TRBJ2-3): GAGVSQSPSNKVTEKGKDVELRCDPISGHTALYWYRQSLGQGLEFLIYFQGNSAPDKSGLPSDRFSAERTGGSVSTLTIQRTQQEDSAVYLCASSPQGLAGSDTQYFGPGTRLTVL.